This T cell receptor beta chain was recovered during a study of spatial heterogeneity in lung cancer. Time point: sample taken at primary tumor resection. Researchers sequenced whole RNA taken from tumor, nontumor lung or frozen PBMC without sorting. Trimming shortened V by 4 bases and J by 5 bases, and 15 bases separated the two germline ends. The CDR3 is made up of 14 amino acids. Germline CDR1 and CDR2: MNHEY and SMNVEV (reference sequence). Each CDR3 protein is one row after TCRdb ran MiXCR on the 5' RACE reads. The sample has about 36,000 distinct CDR3 sequences; 5.2% are singletons. At least ten counts were recorded for this clonotype.

The chain links TRBV27 to TRBJ2-7; tentatively, D is TRBD2 (5 bases). The material sequenced was PBMCs, taken at surgery. This receptor was obtained from a female donor with early-stage non-small cell lung cancer. CDR3 sequence reads: CASSYSTQRNEQYF. The CDR3 region has the DNA TGTGCCAGCAGTTATTCGACCCAGCGGAACGAGCAGTACTTC.